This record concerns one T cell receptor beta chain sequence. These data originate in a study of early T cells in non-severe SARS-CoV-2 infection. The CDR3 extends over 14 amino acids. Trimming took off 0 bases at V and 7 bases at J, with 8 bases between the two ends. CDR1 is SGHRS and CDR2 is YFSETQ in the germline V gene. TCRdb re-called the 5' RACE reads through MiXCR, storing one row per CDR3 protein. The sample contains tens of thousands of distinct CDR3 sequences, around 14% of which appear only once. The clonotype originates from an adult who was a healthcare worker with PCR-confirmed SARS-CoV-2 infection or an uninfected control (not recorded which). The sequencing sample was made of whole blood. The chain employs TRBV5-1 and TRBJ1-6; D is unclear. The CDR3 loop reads CASSLERANSPLHF. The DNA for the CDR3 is TGCGCCAGCAGCTTGGAGCGGGCCAATTCACCCCTCCACTTT. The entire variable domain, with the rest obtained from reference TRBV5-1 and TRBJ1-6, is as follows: KAGVTQTPRYLIKTRGQQVTLSCSPISGHRSVSWYQQTPGQGLQFLFEYFSETQRNKGNFPGRFSGRQFSNSRSEMNVSTLELGDSALYLCASSLERANSPLHFGNGTRLTVT.